The rows below give T cell receptor beta chains drawn from one sample of a study of blood T cell repertoires in COVID-19. The data were produced by immunoSEQ multiplex PCR, yet TCRdb's version contains in-frame clones alone and is incomplete. There are 200,000 to 250,000 clones in the sample; around 84% occur only once, and around 5.5% lies in the top ten. Sequencing was performed on peripheral blood. All receptors come from a woman aged 60-75 years who had recovered from COVID-19. The CDR3 runs from the conserved cysteine through the conserved F or W. A D gene is named only where the DNA matches it firmly. The listing skips clone size in some rows; elsewhere it reads once, few, many or a size class.

size: .
J: TRBJ1-3
V: TRBV5-6
length: 15
D: TRBD1
DNA: TGTGCCAGCAGCCGGGACAGGGGGCTCGGAAACACCATATATTTT
CDR3: CASSRDRGLGNTIYF

size: .
J: TRBJ2-5
V: TRBV27
length: 14
D: .
DNA: TGTGCCAGCAGCCATCAGGGGGGCCAAGAGACCCAGTACTTC
CDR3: CASSHQGGQETQYF

size: .
J: TRBJ1-4
V: TRBV18
length: 13
D: .
DNA: TGTGCCAGCTCACCACGAGGAGATGAAAAACTGTTTTTT
CDR3: CASSPRGDEKLFF

size: few
J: TRBJ1-1
V: TRBV7-2
length: 13
D: .
DNA: TGTGCCAGCAGCTTAGGGGGGGGTGCTACAGCTTTCTTT
CDR3: CASSLGGGATAFF

size: .
J: TRBJ1-1
V: TRBV5-1
length: 15
D: TRBD1
DNA: TGCGCCAGCAGCTTGAGCGCAGGGGGAGGCACTGAAGCTTTCTTT
CDR3: CASSLSAGGGTEAFF

size: .
J: TRBJ1-2
V: TRBV4-1
length: 16
D: TRBD1
DNA: TGCGCCAGCAGCCAACCTCGGACAGGGGGCGGCTATGGCTACACCTTC
CDR3: CASSQPRTGGGYGYTF

size: once
J: TRBJ1-2
V: TRBV30
length: 12
D: .
DNA: TGTGCCTGGATGCCAGGGAACTATGGCTACACCTTC
CDR3: CAWMPGNYGYTF

size: .
J: TRBJ2-3
V: TRBV7-3
length: 15
D: TRBD2
DNA: TGTGCCAGCAGCTCCGGGACTAGTCGGTCAGATACGCAGTATTTT
CDR3: CASSSGTSRSDTQYF

size: few
J: TRBJ1-5
V: TRBV19
length: 13
D: .
DNA: TGTGCCAGTAGTGTGGGGCGTAACCAGCCCCAGCATTTT
CDR3: CASSVGRNQPQHF

size: few
J: TRBJ2-5
V: TRBV5-1
length: 15
D: .
DNA: TGCGCCAGCAGCTTGCTGGGGGGTTTTGGAGAGACCCAGTACTTC
CDR3: CASSLLGGFGETQYF

size: .
J: TRBJ2-7
V: TRBV7-9
length: 16
D: TRBD2
DNA: TGTGCCAGCAGCCGAGGACTAGCGGGGGAATCCTACGAGCAGTACTTC
CDR3: CASSRGLAGESYEQYF

size: .
J: TRBJ1-2
V: TRBV7-9
length: 15
D: TRBD1
DNA: TGTGCCAGCAGCTGGGAAGGGACAGGGACAAATGGCTACACCTTC
CDR3: CASSWEGTGTNGYTF

size: .
J: TRBJ1-4
V: TRBV5-1
length: 16
D: TRBD1
DNA: TGCGCCAGCAGCTTGTTAAGGGCAGGGGGTAATGAAAAACTGTTTTTT
CDR3: CASSLLRAGGNEKLFF

size: .
J: TRBJ1-6
V: TRBV11-2
length: 15
D: .
DNA: TGTGCCAGCAGCTTACCAGGGAAAAGGGTATCACCCCTCCACTTT
CDR3: CASSLPGKRVSPLHF

size: .
J: TRBJ2-5
V: TRBV19
length: 12
D: .
DNA: TGTGCCAGTAGGGCCTTCGGGGAGACCCAGTACTTC
CDR3: CASRAFGETQYF

size: .
J: TRBJ1-5
V: TRBV5-8
length: 17
D: .
DNA: TGTGCCAGCAGCTTGATACAGGGCGCAATGACGAATCAGCCCCAGCATTTT
CDR3: CASSLIQGAMTNQPQHF

size: .
J: TRBJ1-6
V: TRBV7-9
length: 14
D: TRBD1
DNA: TGTGCCAGCAGCTTGGGACAGGGAGTGGAGCCCCTCCACTTT
CDR3: CASSLGQGVEPLHF

size: .
J: TRBJ1-5
V: TRBV11-2
length: 15
D: TRBD1
DNA: TGTGCCAGCAGCTTGGGAACAGGGGGCACGGGGCCCCAGCATTTT
CDR3: CASSLGTGGTGPQHF

size: .
J: TRBJ2-7
V: TRBV4-2
length: 14
D: .
DNA: TGTGCCAGCAGCCAACCGGGGACTTCCTACGAGCAGTACTTC
CDR3: CASSQPGTSYEQYF

size: .
J: TRBJ2-3
V: TRBV7-3
length: 13
D: .
DNA: TGTGCCAGCAGTCAAGCCGCCGGGGGTACGCAGTATTTT
CDR3: CASSQAAGGTQYF

size: .
J: TRBJ2-2
V: TRBV11-3
length: 13
D: .
DNA: TGTGCCAGCAGCTGGACTAACACCGGGGAGCTGTTTTTT
CDR3: CASSWTNTGELFF

size: few
J: TRBJ1-3
V: TRBV18
length: 14
D: .
DNA: TGTGCCAGCTCACCTGGGGCGGCTGGAAACACCATATATTTT
CDR3: CASSPGAAGNTIYF

size: .
J: TRBJ1-1
V: TRBV5-1
length: 14
D: .
DNA: TGCGCCAGCAGCTTGAAGCTGCCGAACACTGAAGCTTTCTTT
CDR3: CASSLKLPNTEAFF

size: .
J: TRBJ2-1
V: TRBV4-1
length: 13
D: .
DNA: TGCGCCAGCAGCCAAGATCCCGGGGATGAGCAGTTCTTC
CDR3: CASSQDPGDEQFF

size: .
J: TRBJ2-2
V: TRBV9
length: 14
D: .
DNA: TGTGCCAGCAGCCCACTTCATGAGGCCGGGGAGCTGTTTTTT
CDR3: CASSPLHEAGELFF

size: .
J: TRBJ2-3
V: TRBV15
length: 13
D: .
DNA: TGTGCCACCAGCGGTAGTAACACAGATACGCAGTATTTT
CDR3: CATSGSNTDTQYF

size: .
J: TRBJ2-1
V: TRBV27
length: 18
D: .
DNA: TGTGCCAGCAGTCCCACCCTCGGCGGCAGCCGAGGGTACAATGAGCAGTTCTTC
CDR3: CASSPTLGGSRGYNEQFF

size: .
J: TRBJ2-3
V: TRBV6-6
length: 15
D: TRBD2
DNA: TGTGCCAGCACCTCCGTAGCGGGGTTCACAGATACGCAGTATTTT
CDR3: CASTSVAGFTDTQYF

size: few
J: TRBJ1-2
V: TRBV27
length: 18
D: .
DNA: TGTGCCAGCAGTTTATCTTCGGGTGCAGGGGTCCCTAACTATGGCTACACCTTC
CDR3: CASSLSSGAGVPNYGYTF

size: .
J: TRBJ1-1
V: TRBV7-2
length: 14
D: TRBD1
DNA: TGTGCCAGCAGCCAAACAGGGGGTTGGACTGAAGCTTTCTTT
CDR3: CASSQTGGWTEAFF

size: few
J: TRBJ2-7
V: TRBV30
length: 14
D: TRBD2
DNA: TGTGCCTGGACCCCGGGGGGACTTTGGGACGAGCAGTACTTC
CDR3: CAWTPGGLWDEQYF

size: .
J: TRBJ2-7
V: TRBV5-1
length: 17
D: TRBD2
DNA: TGCGCCAGCAGCTTGGAGCCCGTTTCTAGCGGGGGGAACGAGCAGTACTTC
CDR3: CASSLEPVSSGGNEQYF

size: .
J: TRBJ1-1
V: TRBV6-5
length: 13
D: .
DNA: TGTGCCAGCAGTTATGGGACGGGGGCTGAAGCTTTCTTT
CDR3: CASSYGTGAEAFF

size: few
J: TRBJ2-1
V: TRBV15
length: 13
D: .
DNA: TGTGCCACCAGCAGAGATCTGAGAACGGAGCAGTTCTTC
CDR3: CATSRDLRTEQFF

size: .
J: TRBJ2-3
V: TRBV3-1/TRBV3-2
length: 15
D: .
DNA: TGTGCCAGCAGCCAAAACCCCGTAGCGGCAGATACGCAGTATTTT
CDR3: CASSQNPVAADTQYF

size: .
J: TRBJ2-4
V: TRBV2
length: 14
D: TRBD1
DNA: TGTGCCAGCAGGGGGGGACAGGGGGAAAACATTCAGTACTTC
CDR3: CASRGGQGENIQYF

size: .
J: TRBJ1-5
V: TRBV6-6
length: 13
D: .
DNA: TGTGCCAGCAGATCATCGGGCAATCAGCCCCAGCATTTT
CDR3: CASRSSGNQPQHF

size: .
J: TRBJ1-2
V: TRBV29-1
length: 14
D: TRBD1
DNA: TGCAGCGTGGCTGGGACAGTTGGGGGCTATGGCTACACCTTC
CDR3: CSVAGTVGGYGYTF

size: .
J: TRBJ2-3
V: TRBV3-1/TRBV3-2
length: 13
D: TRBD2
DNA: TGTGCCAGCAGCCAGCGGGGAGGGGATACGCAGTATTTT
CDR3: CASSQRGGDTQYF

size: .
J: TRBJ2-5
V: TRBV5-4
length: 14
D: TRBD2
DNA: TGTGCCAGCAGATTAGCGGGGAGTCAAGAGACCCAGTACTTC
CDR3: CASRLAGSQETQYF